The present T cell receptor (beta chain) was sequenced within a study of long-term antiretroviral therapy in people with HIV. The CDR3 is 14 residues long. The V end was cut by 5 bases, the J end by 1 base, with 11 bases between. CDR1 is LNHDA and CDR2 is SQIVND in the germline V gene (reference sequence). The study's findings and limits: Comparison with controls showed narrower CDR3 length ranges in HIV repertoires.

A remark on this clone: Its antigen is undetermined.

Assay version v3.0 of immunoSEQ was used, and it was run at survey level. Some clones are missing from TCRdb's copy, which holds only in-frame ones; the method was immunoSEQ multiplex PCR. The sample consists of 20,000 to 25,000 clones, 65% to 85% of them appearing once. This sequence originates from a man in his thirties or forties with HIV. The source material was unsorted PBMCs, sampled 4.2 to 4.5 years after starting antiretroviral therapy. The chain recombines TRBV19 with TRBJ1-2; D is possibly TRBD1 (6 bases). In DNA, the CDR3 is TGTGCCAGTAGTTCGACAGGCGGTAACTATGGCTACACCTTC. Its translation is CASSSTGGNYGYTF. The whole variable domain, filled in from reference TRBV19 and TRBJ1-2, reads DGGITQSPKYLFRKEGQNVTLSCEQNLNHDAMYWYRQDPGQGLRLIYYSQIVNDFQKGDIAEGYSVSREKKESFPLTVTSAQKNPTAFYLCASSSTGGNYGYTFGSGTRLTVV.